These 17 T cell receptor beta chains were sequenced from one sample in a study of blood T cell repertoires in COVID-19. Clones were read by immunoSEQ multiplex PCR, and TCRdb kept only the in-frame ones, dropping some. The table has about 300,000 clones, roughly 85% seen once. The sample consisted of peripheral blood. The receptors stem from a woman in her fifties or sixties who had recovered from COVID-19.

The chain employs TRBV27 and TRBJ2-2, with 8 bases matching TRBD1. With V trimmed by 2 bases and J by 4 bases, 3 bases remained unmatched. Germline V gene data show CDR1 as MNHEY and CDR2 as SMNVEV (reference sequence). The length of the CDR3 is 15 residues. The CDR3 nucleotides are TGTGCCAGCAGTTTACCCGGACAGGGCACCGGGGAGCTGTTTTTT. This encodes CASSLPGQGTGELFF.

The genes are TRBV19 and TRBJ2-7, with D maybe TRBD1 (5 bases). CDR3 length: 14 residues. The V end lost 3 bases, the J end lost 1 base, and 10 bases lay between the germline ends. Per the germline V gene, CDR1 is LNHDA and CDR2 is SQIVND (reference sequence). For the CDR3, the DNA is TGTGCCAGTAGTATGGACATTGGGTCCTACGAGCAGTACTTC. The encoded protein is CASSMDIGSYEQYF. Complete variable domain (other parts from reference TRBV19 and TRBJ2-7): DGGITQSPKYLFRKEGQNVTLSCEQNLNHDAMYWYRQDPGQGLRLIYYSQIVNDFQKGDIAEGYSVSREKKESFPLTVTSAQKNPTAFYLCASSMDIGSYEQYFGPGTRLTVT.

The chain is built from TRBV28 and TRBJ2-1, with TRBD2 as a possible D gene (6 bases). This CDR3 is built from 15 residues. The germline V gene has CDR1 MDHEN and CDR2 SYDVKM. The V end was cut by 4 bases, the J end by 5 bases, with 15 bases between. The chain's CDR3 is CASSSPGANNNEQFF. CDR3 coding DNA: TGTGCCAGCAGTTCCCCGGGAGCGAACAACAATGAGCAGTTCTTC.

The chain employs TRBV27 and TRBJ1-5, with 8 bases that match TRBD1. CDR3 length equals 19 residues. Germline assignment: CDR1 MNHEY and CDR2 SMNVEV (reference sequence). J was trimmed by 0 bases and V by 5 bases; bases with no gene match: 15. In DNA form, the CDR3 reads TGTGCCAGCAGTCCCTCCAGGGGGCCCCTGGTCTCTAGCAATCAGCCCCAGCATTTT. It codes for CASSPSRGPLVSSNQPQHF.

J is TRBJ2-3 and V is TRBV4-3, with 7 bases identical to TRBD2. The CDR3 has 16 residues. After removal of 0 bases from V and 4 bases from J, the junction contained 7 bases not matched to a gene. Germline V gene data show CDR1 as LGHNA and CDR2 as YSLEER. CDR3 residues: CASSQDLAAGADTQYF. The CDR3 nucleotides are TGCGCCAGCAGCCAAGATCTAGCGGCGGGGGCAGATACGCAGTATTTT.

The chain links TRBV5-4 to TRBJ2-3, with a tentative D call TRBD2 (6 bases). V lost 0 bases and J lost 2, with 10 bases in between. This CDR3 spans 15 amino acids. Germline CDR1 is SGHNT and CDR2 is YYREEE (reference sequence). CDR3 sequence: CASSLGTTSTDTQYF. The CDR3 region has the DNA TGTGCCAGCAGCTTGGGGACTACCTCCACAGATACGCAGTATTTT.

Details on this clone: Germline and junction disagree at one end, which may indicate a read error. V and J are TRBV2 and TRBJ2-7; the match to TRBD2 covers 7 bases. Germline CDR1 reads SNHLY; CDR2 reads FYNNEI. The CDR3 contains 12 residues. The CDR3 coding sequence is TGTGCCAGCAGTCCTAAAGGCGGGAGTCTCCTCTTC. Its protein product is CASSPKGGSLLF.

In this sample, this clone turned up a few times. This chain connects TRBV7-2 to TRBJ1-2; TRBD1 agrees at 10 bases. This CDR3 has 15 amino acids. The V gene's germline CDR1 is SGHTA and CDR2 FQGNSA. J was trimmed by 6 bases and V by 4 bases; bases with no gene match: 8. CDR3 sequence: CASSSGQGSLHGYTF. For the CDR3, the DNA is TGTGCCAGCAGCTCGGGACAGGGGTCTCTTCATGGCTACACCTTC.

This clone has a handful of counts. The chain links TRBV5-4 to TRBJ2-7; 9 bases agree with TRBD2. Trimming took 2 bases from V and 0 from J; bases not matched to a gene: 3. Germline V lookup: CDR1 SGHNT, CDR2 YYREEE (reference sequence). The CDR3 spans 15 residues. CDR3 DNA sequence: TGTGCCAGCAGCTTACTAGCGGGCAGCTCCTACGAGCAGTACTTC. This codes for CASSLLAGSSYEQYF.

The chain uses TRBV28 and TRBJ2-7, with 7 bases fitting TRBD1. CDR3 length: 11 residues. Germline V gene lookup returns CDR1 MDHEN and CDR2 SYDVKM. V dropped 6 bases and J dropped 9; count of bases not matched to a gene: 5. The CDR3 protein is CASRLRGWQYF. The DNA of the CDR3 is TGTGCCAGCAGACTCAGGGGGTGGCAGTACTTC.

The gene calls are TRBV6-2 or TRBV6-3 and TRBJ1-5; D possibly corresponds to TRBD1 (5 bases). Germline CDR1 and CDR2: MNHEY and SVGEGT. There are 13 residues in the CDR3. Trimming removed 3 bases from V and 4 bases from J, with 7 bases in between. CDR3 loop: CASSYGANQPQHF. CDR3 nucleotides: TGTGCCAGCAGTTATGGGGCTAATCAGCCCCAGCATTTT.

The chain joins TRBV15 to TRBJ1-4; 8 positions match TRBD1. The CDR3 loop spans 14 amino acids. Unmatched junction bases numbered 1, after V lost 3 bases and J lost 4 bases. Germline CDR1 reads LNHNV; CDR2 reads YYDKDF (reference sequence). The CDR3: CATSRDRDNEKLFF. Here the CDR3 DNA reads TGTGCCACCAGCAGGGACAGGGATAATGAAAAACTGTTTTTT.

The gene calls are TRBV3-1 (or the pseudogene TRBV3-2) and TRBJ1-6; 7 bases agree with TRBD1. The CDR3 is 15 residues long. The V gene end was trimmed by 1 base and the J gene end by 10 bases; junction bases not matched to a gene: 7. Germline CDR1 reads LGHDT; CDR2 reads YNNKEL (reference sequence). CDR3 DNA: TGTGCCAGCAGCCAAGCCATCGACAGGGACTCACCCCTCCACTTT. The encoded protein is CASSQAIDRDSPLHF.

The chain's CDR3 is CASSRLTGVWGYTF. The DNA of the CDR3 is TGTGCCAGCAGTAGATTGACAGGAGTATGGGGCTACACCTTC. The rearrangement uses TRBV27 and TRBJ1-2; tentatively, D is TRBD1 (6 bases). Germline V gene sequence: CDR1 MNHEY, CDR2 SMNVEV (reference sequence). The CDR3 loop spans 14 amino acids. Trimming shortened V by 5 bases and J by 8 bases, and 18 bases separated the two germline ends.

The sample holds many counts of this clone. The chain has TRBV29-1 and TRBJ1-2; TRBD1 is a possible D gene (6 bases). The CDR3 has 13 amino acids. The germline V gene encodes CDR1 SQVTM and CDR2 ANQGSEA. Trimming removed 4 bases at V and 3 bases at J, with 12 bases between. CDR3 sequence (DNA): TGCAGCGTTGTTTCGGGGGGCGACTATGGCTACACCTTC. Amino acids: CSVVSGGDYGYTF.

This clone has just one count. This chain connects TRBV15 to TRBJ2-1, with TRBD2 matching 10 bases. The CDR3 is 15 residues long. Germline trimming cut 4 bases from V and 4 bases from J; bases unmatched to any gene: 4. Germline CDR1 LNHNV, CDR2 YYDKDF (reference sequence). The CDR3 DNA is TGTGCCACCAGCACGAGCGGGGGGGCGTACAATGAGCAGTTCTTC. It specifies CATSTSGGAYNEQFF. Drawing the rest from reference TRBV15 and TRBJ2-1, the complete variable domain is DAMVIQNPRYQVTQFGKPVTLSCSQTLNHNVMYWYQQKSSQAPKLLFHYYDKDFNNEADTPDNFQSRRPNTSFCFLDIRSPGLGDTAMYLCATSTSGGAYNEQFFGPGTRLTVL.

The DNA of the CDR3 is TGTGCCATCAGTGACACTGCAACTAATGAAAAACTGTTTTTT. It codes for CAISDTATNEKLFF. The V and J genes are TRBV10-3 and TRBJ1-4; D is ambiguous. V shed 3 bases and J shed 0 bases, with 5 bases lying between them. This CDR3 contains 14 residues. In germline, CDR1 is ENHRY, CDR2 SYGVKD.